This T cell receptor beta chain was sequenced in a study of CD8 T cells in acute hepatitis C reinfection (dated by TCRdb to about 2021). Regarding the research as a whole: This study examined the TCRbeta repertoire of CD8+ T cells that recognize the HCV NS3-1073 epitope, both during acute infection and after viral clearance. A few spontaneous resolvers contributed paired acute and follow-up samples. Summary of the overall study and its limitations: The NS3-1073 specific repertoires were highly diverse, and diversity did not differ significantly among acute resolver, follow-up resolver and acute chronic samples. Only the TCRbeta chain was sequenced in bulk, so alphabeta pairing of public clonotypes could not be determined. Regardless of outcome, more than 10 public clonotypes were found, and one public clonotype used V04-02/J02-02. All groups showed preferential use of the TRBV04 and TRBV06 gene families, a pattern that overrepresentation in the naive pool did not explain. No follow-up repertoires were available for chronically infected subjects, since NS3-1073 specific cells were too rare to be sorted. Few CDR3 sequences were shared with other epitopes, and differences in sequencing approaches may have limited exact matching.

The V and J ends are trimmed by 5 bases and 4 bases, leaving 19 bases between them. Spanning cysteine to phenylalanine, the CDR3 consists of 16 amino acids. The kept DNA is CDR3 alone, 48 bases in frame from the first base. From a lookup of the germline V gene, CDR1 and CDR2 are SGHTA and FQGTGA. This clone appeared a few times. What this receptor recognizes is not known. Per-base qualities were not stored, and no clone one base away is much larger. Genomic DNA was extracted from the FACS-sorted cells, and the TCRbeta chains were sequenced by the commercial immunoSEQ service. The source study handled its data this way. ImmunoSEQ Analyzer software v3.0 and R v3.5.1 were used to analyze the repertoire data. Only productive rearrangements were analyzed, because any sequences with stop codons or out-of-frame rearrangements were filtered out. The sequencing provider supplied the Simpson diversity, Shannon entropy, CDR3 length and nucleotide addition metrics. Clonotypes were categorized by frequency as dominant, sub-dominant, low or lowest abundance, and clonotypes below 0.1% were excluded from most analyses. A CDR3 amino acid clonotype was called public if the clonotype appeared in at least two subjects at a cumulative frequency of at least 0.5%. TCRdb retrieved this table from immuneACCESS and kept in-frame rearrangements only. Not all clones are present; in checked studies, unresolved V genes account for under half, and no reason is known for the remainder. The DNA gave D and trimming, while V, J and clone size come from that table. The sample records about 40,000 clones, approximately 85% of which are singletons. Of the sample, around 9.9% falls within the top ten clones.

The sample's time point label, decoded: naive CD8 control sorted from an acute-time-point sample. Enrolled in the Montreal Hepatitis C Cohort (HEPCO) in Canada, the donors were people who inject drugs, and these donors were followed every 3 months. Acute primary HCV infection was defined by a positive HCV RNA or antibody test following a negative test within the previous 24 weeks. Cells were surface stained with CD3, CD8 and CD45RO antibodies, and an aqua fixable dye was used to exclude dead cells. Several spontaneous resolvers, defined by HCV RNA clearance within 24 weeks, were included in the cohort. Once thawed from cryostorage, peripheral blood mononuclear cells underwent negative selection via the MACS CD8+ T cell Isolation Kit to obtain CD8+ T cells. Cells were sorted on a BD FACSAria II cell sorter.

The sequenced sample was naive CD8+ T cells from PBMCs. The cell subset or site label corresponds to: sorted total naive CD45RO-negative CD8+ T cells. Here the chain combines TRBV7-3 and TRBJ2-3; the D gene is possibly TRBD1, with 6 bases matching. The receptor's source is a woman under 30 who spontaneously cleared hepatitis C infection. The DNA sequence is TGTGCCAGCAGCCCGGTGCCGGGACAATCTCCAGATACGCAGTATTTT. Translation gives CASSPVPGQSPDTQYF.